One and the same sample provided the 24 T cell receptor beta chains below, sequenced in a study of Graves' ophthalmopathy and Graves' hyperthyroidism. Using RNA transcripts, the TCR beta CDR3 regions were amplified. First-round RT-PCR with HTBI primers preceded a second-round multiplex PCR. TCRdb reanalysed the multiplex PCR reads using MiXCR and keeps one entry per CDR3 protein. This sample has about 370,000 distinct CDR3 sequences, with approximately 18% found just once. The sequenced material came from peripheral blood. The receptors derive from an adult woman with stable Graves' hyperthyroidism.

This rearrangement joins TRBV25-1 to TRBJ2-5; D may be TRBD2 (6 bases). The length of the CDR3 is 14 residues. V was cut by 0 bases and J by 4 bases, with 9 bases left in between. Germline V lookup: CDR1 MGHDK, CDR2 SYGVNS. The CDR3 sequence is CASSEYALAETQYF. The CDR3 DNA reads TGTGCCAGCAGTGAATATGCACTAGCAGAGACCCAGTACTTC.

This clonotype was seen repeatedly, ten times or more. The gene calls are TRBV20-1 and TRBJ2-7, with D tentatively TRBD2 (6 bases). Germline assignment: CDR1 DFQATT and CDR2 SNEGSKA (reference sequence). V lost 0 bases and J lost 4, with 16 bases in between. This CDR3 is built from 15 residues. CDR3 in amino acids: CSARDSLRGGYEQYF. Here the CDR3 DNA reads TGCAGTGCTAGAGACAGCCTGCGGGGTGGGTACGAGCAGTACTTC.

This clonotype showed up many times. The chain links TRBV24-1 to TRBJ2-5, with 12 bases fitting TRBD2. The CDR3 sequence is 16 residues long. Germline assignment: CDR1 KGHDR and CDR2 SFDVKD. J was trimmed by 5 bases and V by 4 bases; bases with no gene match: 7. CDR3 loop: CATSELRTSGTETQYF. CDR3 DNA: TGTGCCACCAGTGAGCTCCGGACTAGCGGGACGGAGACCCAGTACTTC.

The gene calls are TRBV28 and TRBJ1-5, with D hard to call. Trimming pared 4 bases from V and 6 bases from J, leaving 10 bases between. There are 13 residues in the CDR3. In germline, CDR1 is MDHEN, CDR2 SYDVKM. The DNA for the CDR3 is TGTGCCAGCAGTTGGTTGTCAGGTCAGCCCCAGCATTTT. Translated, it gives CASSWLSGQPQHF.

This clonotype has ten or more counts. The chain uses TRBV19 and TRBJ2-7; D possibly corresponds to TRBD2 (5 bases). V shed 1 base and J shed 2 bases, with 12 bases lying between them. The CDR3 spans 15 residues. Germline CDR1 is LNHDA and CDR2 is SQIVND (reference sequence). CDR3 DNA: TGTGCCAGTAGTATAGGTGGGCCGGGGACCTACGAGCAGTACTTC. Translation: CASSIGGPGTYEQYF.

The chain combines TRBV12-3 or TRBV12-4 with TRBJ2-7; D assignment may be TRBD1 or TRBD2 (6 bases each). V lost 6 bases to trimming and J lost 0 bases, with 12 bases between them. The CDR3 has 14 amino acids. Here the CDR3 DNA reads TGTGCCAGCAGGGCGGGACACAGCTCCTACGAGCAGTACTTC. As protein: CASRAGHSSYEQYF.

This clonotype was picked up many times. V and J are TRBV28 and TRBJ2-7; 12 bases map to TRBD2. The CDR3 sequence is 14 residues long. Germline V gene lookup returns CDR1 MDHEN and CDR2 SYDVKM. Trimming took 6 bases from V and 4 from J; bases not matched to a gene: 4. The CDR3 sequence is CASRTSGSVYEQYF. In nucleotides, the CDR3 is TGTGCCAGCAGGACTAGCGGGAGCGTATACGAGCAGTACTTC.

This clonotype was counted only a few times. This may arise from a read error, as a much more abundant clone is one base away. This chain connects TRBV28 to TRBJ2-5; unclear D gene. The V gene lost 2 bases and the J gene lost 3 bases, with 19 bases spanning the gap. This CDR3 spans 17 amino acids. Per germline, CDR1 MDHEN and CDR2 SYDVKM. The CDR3 loop is CASSLQLAGLGKETQYF. CDR3 DNA sequence: TGTGCCAGCAGTTTACAATTAGCCGGGCTGGGGAAAGAGACCCAGTACTTC.

This clonotype was seen many times. V usage is TRBV6-1 and J usage is TRBJ2-5; 7 bases agree with TRBD2. Germline trimming cut 5 bases from V and 5 bases from J; bases unmatched to any gene: 5. Germline V gene data show CDR1 as MNHNS and CDR2 as SASEGT. This CDR3 comprises 13 residues. This chain's CDR3 is CASSRTSFETQYF. For the CDR3, the DNA is TGTGCCAGCAGTAGGACTAGTTTCGAGACCCAGTACTTC.

In its sample, this clonotype was seen a few times. The chain uses TRBV20-1 and TRBJ2-3; D assignment may be TRBD1 or TRBD2 (5 bases each). This CDR3 has 16 amino acids. Trimming removed 1 base at V and 2 bases at J, with 16 bases between. Germline assignment: CDR1 DFQATT and CDR2 SNEGSKA (reference sequence). CDR3 sequence reads: CSARALGAQLTDTQYF. The CDR3, as DNA: TGCAGTGCTAGAGCCCTCGGGGCCCAACTCACAGATACGCAGTATTTT.

The CDR3 sequence: CASTGTGEEGTQYF. CDR3 nucleotide sequence: TGTGCCAGTACCGGGACAGGGGAAGAGGGTACGCAGTATTTT. This rearrangement joins TRBV19 to TRBJ2-3; 10 bases align to TRBD1. CDR3 length: 14 amino acids. With V trimmed by 7 bases and J by 8 bases, 9 bases remained unmatched. The germline V gene encodes CDR1 LNHDA and CDR2 SQIVND (reference sequence). Full variable domain (missing parts from reference TRBV19 and TRBJ2-3): DGGITQSPKYLFRKEGQNVTLSCEQNLNHDAMYWYRQDPGQGLRLIYYSQIVNDFQKGDIAEGYSVSREKKESFPLTVTSAQKNPTAFYLCASTGTGEEGTQYFGPGTRLTVL.

This clonotype showed up many times. The V gene is TRBV28, the J gene TRBJ1-6; TRBD1 matches 7 bases. Trimming at V came to 6 bases and at J to 9 bases, leaving 11 bases not matched to a gene. CDR3 length: 15 amino acids. Germline V gives CDR1 MDHEN, CDR2 SYDVKM. Here the CDR3 reads CASSYRGIGGSPLHF. The CDR3 DNA reads as TGTGCCAGCAGCTACAGGGGAATAGGAGGTTCACCCCTCCACTTT.

The rearrangement links TRBV6-1 to TRBJ1-5; 7 nucleotides align to TRBD1. Germline V gene lookup returns CDR1 MNHNS and CDR2 SASEGT. The CDR3 is made up of 18 amino acids. V was clipped by 2 bases and J by 0 bases; unmatched bases: 10. The CDR3 sequence is CASSERGTVLYSNQPQHF. CDR3 DNA sequence: TGTGCCAGCAGTGAAAGGGGGACAGTCTTATATAGCAATCAGCCCCAGCATTTT.

The gene calls are TRBV6-1 and TRBJ2-5, with 8 bases aligning to TRBD2. There are 13 residues in the CDR3. Trimming took 9 bases from V and 5 from J; bases not matched to a gene: 8. Germline CDR1 MNHNS, CDR2 SASEGT. CDR3 coding DNA: TGTGCCAGTACAAGGACTAGCTGGGAGACCCAGTACTTC. As protein: CASTRTSWETQYF.

The chain uses TRBV3-1 and TRBJ1-2; the match to TRBD1 covers 8 bases. Trimming removed 3 bases from V and 4 bases from J; junction bases left unmatched: 10. There are 16 residues in the CDR3. CDR1 and CDR2 (germline): LGHDT, YNNKEL (reference sequence). Here the CDR3 DNA reads TGTGCCAGCAGCCACCGCGGGACAGGTTCGCTCTATGGCTACACCTTC. Translating gives CASSHRGTGSLYGYTF.

This clonotype was counted many times. The CDR3 region has the DNA TGTGCCAGCAGCTTAGGGGGCCTAGCGGGAGGCCACGAGCAGTACTTC. It encodes CASSLGGLAGGHEQYF. The chain carries TRBV7-2 and TRBJ2-7; 11 nucleotides match TRBD2. The V gene's germline CDR1 is SGHTA and CDR2 FQGNSA. This CDR3 has 16 residues. The V segment lost 1 base and the J segment 5 bases; nucleotides outside the gene matches: 7. Together with reference TRBV7-2 and TRBJ2-7, the CDR3 gives the full variable domain: GAGVSQSPSNKVTEKGKDVELRCDPISGHTALYWYRQSLGQGLEFLIYFQGNSAPDKSGLPSDRFSAERTGGSVSTLTIQRTQQEDSAVYLCASSLGGLAGGHEQYFGPGTRLTVT.

This clonotype has at least ten counts. The chain carries TRBV9 and TRBJ1-2; perhaps TRBD1 as D (5 bases). Per the germline V gene, CDR1 is SGDLS and CDR2 is YYNGEE. The CDR3 has 15 residues. The V end was cut by 3 bases, the J end by 4 bases, with 16 bases between. CDR3 region: CASSATEEGLYGYTF. DNA of the CDR3: TGTGCCAGCAGCGCGACAGAAGAGGGACTCTATGGCTACACCTTC.

This clonotype was counted at least ten times. The rearrangement uses TRBV5-1 and TRBJ2-7; 11 bases map to TRBD1. Germline assignment: CDR1 SGHRS and CDR2 YFSETQ. This CDR3 is 15 amino acids long. Trimming removed 1 base from V and 6 bases from J; junction bases left unmatched: 6. The CDR3 sequence: CASSLYRTGGAEQYF. The CDR3 DNA reads TGCGCCAGCAGCTTGTACAGGACAGGGGGCGCCGAGCAGTACTTC.

This clonotype was recorded at least ten times. In nucleotides, the CDR3 is TGTGCCAGTAGTATGGGAGGGTTCACTGAAGCTTTCTTT. Translation gives CASSMGGFTEAFF. The genes are TRBV19 and TRBJ1-1, with D uncertain. V lost 3 bases and J 4 bases, leaving 9 bases between the germline ends. The CDR3 length is 13 residues. Germline V gene lookup returns CDR1 LNHDA and CDR2 SQIVND (reference sequence).

This clonotype was detected many times. The V gene is TRBV4-2, the J gene TRBJ2-5, with a weak D call TRBD2 (6 bases). Between the trimmed V and J ends, which lost 0 bases and 7 bases, there was a span of 18 bases. This CDR3 comprises 16 residues. In germline, CDR1 is LGHNA, CDR2 YNFKEQ. CDR3 protein: CASSQDRRGIFGTQYF. The CDR3 DNA reads TGTGCCAGCAGCCAAGACCGTCGCGGGATATTTGGGACCCAGTACTTC.

Comment on this clonotype: Since the CDR3 does not end with the conserved phenylalanine or tryptophan, this likely comes from a read error. CDR3 nucleotides: TGTGCCAGCAGTTATCGAAGGCTGAACACTGAAGCTTTCTAT. Its protein product is CASSYRRLNTEAFY. The V gene is TRBV6-5, the J gene TRBJ1-1; D gene uncertain. The CDR3 runs to 14 residues. Trimming removed 3 bases at V and 0 bases at J, with 8 bases between. Per germline, CDR1 MNHEY and CDR2 SVGAGI.

The V and J genes are TRBV4-1 and TRBJ2-7; 8 bases align to TRBD2. Germline V lookup: CDR1 MGHRA, CDR2 YSYEKL. Trimming at V came to 2 bases and at J to 2 bases, leaving 5 bases not matched to a gene. The CDR3 has 15 residues. Here the CDR3 DNA reads TGCGCCAGCAGCCAATCAGCGGGAGCCCCCTACGAGCAGTACTTC. It specifies CASSQSAGAPYEQYF.

This clonotype was counted at least ten times. This chain connects TRBV12-3 or TRBV12-4 to TRBJ1-3; D is ambiguous. Trimming took 2 bases from V and 0 from J, leaving 8 bases between them. This CDR3 contains 15 residues. CDR3 sequence reads: CASSLSGNSGNTIYF. Here the CDR3 DNA reads TGTGCCAGCAGTTTATCCGGGAACTCTGGAAACACCATATATTTT.

The rearrangement joins TRBV6-5 to TRBJ1-2; D unresolved. Germline V gene data show CDR1 as MNHEY and CDR2 as SVGAGI. The V end was cut by 2 bases, the J end by 4 bases, with 11 bases between. CDR3 length: 14 residues. The chain's CDR3 is CASSYPAGIYGYTF. DNA for the CDR3: TGTGCCAGCAGTTACCCGGCAGGCATCTATGGCTACACCTTC.